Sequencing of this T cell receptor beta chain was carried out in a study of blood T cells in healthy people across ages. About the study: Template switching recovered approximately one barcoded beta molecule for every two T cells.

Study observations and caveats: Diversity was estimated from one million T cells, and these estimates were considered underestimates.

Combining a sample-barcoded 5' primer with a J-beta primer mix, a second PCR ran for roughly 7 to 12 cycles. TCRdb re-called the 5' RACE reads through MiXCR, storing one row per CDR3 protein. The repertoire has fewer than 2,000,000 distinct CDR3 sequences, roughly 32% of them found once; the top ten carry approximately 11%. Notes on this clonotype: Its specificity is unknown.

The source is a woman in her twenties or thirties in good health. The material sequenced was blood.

The CDR3 DNA reads as TGTGCCAGCAAGCTGACTTACAGGGGCGGCTACACCTTC. This encodes CASKLTYRGGYTF. This sequence joins TRBV12-3 or TRBV12-4 and TRBJ1-2, with 7 bases matching TRBD1. The CDR3 runs 13 residues. J was trimmed by 8 bases and V by 7 bases; bases with no gene match: 10.